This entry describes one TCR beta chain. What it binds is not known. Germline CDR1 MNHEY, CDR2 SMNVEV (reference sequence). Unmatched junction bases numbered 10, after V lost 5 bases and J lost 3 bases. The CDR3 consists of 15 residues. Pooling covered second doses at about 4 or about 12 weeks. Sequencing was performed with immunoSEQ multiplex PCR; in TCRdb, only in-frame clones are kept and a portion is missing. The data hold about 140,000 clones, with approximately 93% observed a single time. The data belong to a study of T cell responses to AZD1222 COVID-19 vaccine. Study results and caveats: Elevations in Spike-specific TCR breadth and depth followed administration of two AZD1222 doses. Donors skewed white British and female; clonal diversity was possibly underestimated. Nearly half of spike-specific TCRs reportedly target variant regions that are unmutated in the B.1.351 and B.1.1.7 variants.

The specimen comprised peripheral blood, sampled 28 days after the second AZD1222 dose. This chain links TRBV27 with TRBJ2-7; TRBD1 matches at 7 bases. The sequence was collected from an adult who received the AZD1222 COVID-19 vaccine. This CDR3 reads CASSPKGTEIYEQYF. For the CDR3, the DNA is TGTGCCAGCAGTCCAAAGGGGACAGAGATCTACGAGCAGTACTTC.